A selection of T cell receptor beta chains follows, all from one sample in a study of blood T cell repertoires in COVID-19. This table comes from immunoSEQ multiplex PCR, and its TCRdb copy is limited to in-frame clones, with some not included. This sample has roughly 320,000 clones, with approximately 84% found just once. Sequenced material: PBMCs or T cells enriched from blood (not recorded which). These receptors were obtained from a man aged 25 to 40 who had recovered from COVID-19. Both conserved end residues are part of each CDR3. D genes are given only for firm matches.

V gene,D gene,CDR3 length,CDR3 protein
TRBV6-1,TRBD1,15,CASPNGGTGDQPQHF
TRBV6-5,.,14,CASYSPTRSGELFF
TRBV7-9,TRBD1,14,CASSLGQEIDTQYF
TRBV5-1,TRBD1,14,CASSNGQVSDEQYF
TRBV2,TRBD2,17,CASSGGLAGALVGELFF
TRBV5-6,.,14,CASSLGQVSFRYTF
TRBV11-3,.,15,CASSFLWGVAGELFF
TRBV2,.,17,CASSENPDSSYNSPLHF
TRBV11-2,.,13,CASSLDPGYEQYF
TRBV3-1/TRBV3-2,TRBD1,16,CASSQVSKTGDYGYTF
TRBV5-1,TRBD2,14,CASSSIPTGGEQFF
TRBV27,.,15,CASRLEVGSNQPQHF
TRBV2,TRBD1,13,CASSPQGAGGYTF
TRBV29-1,.,12,CSVDSGRTEAFF
TRBV20-1,.,14,CSASVAELRTEAFF
TRBV7-2,.,17,CASSLFIISGGADTQYF
TRBV6-5,TRBD1,15,CASSYVGTGSYEQYF
TRBV7-9,TRBD2,16,CASSSLAVAGQETQYF
TRBV1,.,13,CTSSQGRGEKLFF
TRBV11-2,.,15,CASSLGRDPTDTQYF
TRBV7-8,.,16,CASSPTGGRGNSPLHF
TRBV11-3,TRBD2,17,CASSSPMTSGRGNEQFF
TRBV4-1,TRBD1,16,CASSRTGAGNTGELFF
TRBV21-1,.,13,CASLARVSYEQYF
TRBV12-2,.,17,CASRLGTPGQGSYEQYF
TRBV7-6,TRBD1,14,CASSEGQENTEAFF
TRBV7-2,TRBD1,15,CASRRQGAKLGEQYF
TRBV15,.,18,CATSRDLGYMGLEEKLFF
TRBV14,.,14,CASSPGLANYGYTF
TRBV7-8,.,14,CASSSVRGAGELFF
TRBV7-8,.,15,CASSHHSTNTGELFF
TRBV7-2,TRBD1,14,CASSHETGKNIQYF
TRBV5-4,TRBD2,15,CASSLGSGVEGEQYF
TRBV7-9,TRBD1,18,CASSITAGQGPGTDTQYF
TRBV28,.,11,CASRNPTEAFF
TRBV11-2,.,16,CASSSDPGPYTDTQYF
TRBV5-1,TRBD1,12,CASSLGTDEAFF
TRBV2,TRBD1,15,CASSRTGAEAGELFF
TRBV29-1,TRBD2,13,CSVVAGGTNTQYF
TRBV19,.,15,CASSIGGTAQETQYF
TRBV7-7,TRBD2,14,CASSLGRVQGTQYF